This T cell receptor beta chain was retrieved from a study of response to subunit inactivated influenza vaccine. From germline, CDR1 is DFQATT and CDR2 SNEGSKA (reference sequence). The CDR3 runs 14 residues. Regarding the study as a whole: T cells newly recruited by each seasonal influenza vaccination are few, the authors suggested.

TCRdb called the RT-PCR reads again in MiXCR, with one record for every CDR3 protein. The repertoire holds roughly 700,000 distinct CDR3 sequences, with approximately 15% as singletons. This clonotype was seen a handful of times. Its antigen is unidentified. A junction end diverges from the germline sequence, so it may reflect a read error. Sequences were derived from PBMCs from blood, sampled about 13 days after vaccination. The clonotype was recovered from a man in his fifties who received an inactivated influenza vaccine. The genes are TRBV20-1 and TRBJ2-1; 7 nucleotides line up with TRBD2. The CDR3 protein is CSARGGRESNEQFF. In DNA, the CDR3 is TGCAGTGCCAGAGGCGGGCGGGAGAGTAATGAGCAGTTCTTC.